These T cell receptor beta chains were read from a single sample in a study of cytomegalovirus exposure and HLA in healthy donors. The repertoire was sequenced with immunoSEQ multiplex PCR; TCRdb's copy has only in-frame clones and lacks some. The repertoire has about 59,000 clones, approximately 83% of them found once; the top ten carry 1.6%. Sequenced: PBMCs. The receptors derive from a human donor in good health. Each CDR3 is given with its conserved first and last residue.

>TRBJ2-1|TRBV4-3|22
CASSQGLGLAGVFGFVGNEQFF
>TRBJ2-7|TRBV19|16
CASSSQPTGGFDEQYF
>TRBJ1-3|TRBV6-6|14
CASSYPSGGNTIYF
>TRBJ2-7|TRBV25-1|16
CASSESGQGHSYEQYF
>TRBJ1-1|TRBV10-2|13
CASSDGVRTEAFF
>TRBJ2-1|TRBV27|16
CASSFRLAGESHEQFF
>TRBJ1-5|TRBV2|15
CASSDLGVSNQPQHF
>TRBJ2-3|TRBV7-2|19
CASSLDSWGGRVSTDTQYF
>TRBJ2-1|TRBV29-1|15
CSGGRGVSSYNEQFF
>TRBJ2-3|TRBV2|14
CASRDRVVTDTQYF
>TRBJ2-7|TRBV6-1|16
CASSADTGTGGVEQYF
>TRBJ2-1|TRBV7-3|13
CASSADRRNEQFF
>TRBJ1-1|TRBV12-5|13
CASGLGQVTEAFF
>TRBJ1-1|TRBV5-1|14
CASSLRQGNTEAFF
>TRBJ1-1|TRBV4-2|15
CASSQVRQGATEAFF
>TRBJ1-2|TRBV13|15
CASNPEGLSNYGYTF
>TRBJ2-3|TRBV11-2|16
CASSGRLAGVADTQYF
>TRBJ1-4|TRBV27|13
CASSLPELGKLFF
>TRBJ2-6|TRBV5-6|17
CASSLVLGETGANVLTF
>TRBJ1-2|TRBV7-8|15
CASSLVGQSYYGYTF
>NA|TRBV7-2|18
CASSPRLAGAEGFYEQYF
>TRBJ2-2|TRBV7-3|15
CASSASGGAGGELFF
>TRBJ1-2|TRBV5-5|14
CASSLGAGNYGYTF
>TRBJ1-1|TRBV5-8|11
CASSRVNEAFF
>TRBJ1-6|TRBV19|14
CASSMSLFDSPLHF
>TRBJ2-7|TRBV7-3|11
CASSPWHEQYF
>TRBJ2-3|TRBV7-9|15
CASSAGDGRPDTQYF
>TRBJ2-1|TRBV5-4|17
CASSLGGRGSWVDEQFF
>TRBJ2-7|TRBV9|15
CASSVATGLSYEQYF
>TRBJ1-1|TRBV6-5|14
CASSYTRQNTEAFF
>TRBJ2-7|TRBV19|12
CATSDRGGEQYF
>TRBJ1-3|TRBV4-2|17
CASSHPGQGSSGNTIYF
>TRBJ2-5|TRBV27|17
CASRDLLGGSFQETQYF
>TRBJ1-1|TRBV9|14
CASSVGTGGTEAFF